The T cell receptor (beta chain) under discussion was sequenced for a study of molecular identifiers for immune sequencing clone quantification. Study-wide results and caveats: Clones with over 20 RNA copies captured over 99% of effector molecules but under 1% of naive ones.

This clonotype has at least ten counts. The antigen remains undetermined. Preparation methods for the bulk TCR libraries were those previously described, with listed TCR primers. Each CDR3 protein is one row after TCRdb ran MiXCR on the PCR reads. This sample carries nearly 55,000 distinct CDR3 sequences, around 33% of them seen once, and the ten largest clones take 3% to 4.5%. Researchers sorted naive CD8 T cells as cells that were CD8+CD4-CCR7+CD45RA+. V was clipped by 5 bases and J by 3 bases, with 8 bases between them. Germline CDR1 and CDR2: MNHEY and SMNVEV (reference sequence). The CDR3 covers 12 residues.

This sequence originates from a human donor in good health. Some libraries in this study had Jurkat cell RNA spiked in. The chain has TRBV27 and TRBJ2-7; D gene ambiguous. Source material: naive CD8+ T cells from blood, with Jurkat cell RNA spiked in. Noted subset: FACS-sorted CD8+CD4-CCR7+CD45RA+ naive T cells. The CDR3 nucleotides are TGTGCCAGCAGTCCGCCGGGCTACGAGCAGTACTTC. This gives the protein CASSPPGYEQYF.